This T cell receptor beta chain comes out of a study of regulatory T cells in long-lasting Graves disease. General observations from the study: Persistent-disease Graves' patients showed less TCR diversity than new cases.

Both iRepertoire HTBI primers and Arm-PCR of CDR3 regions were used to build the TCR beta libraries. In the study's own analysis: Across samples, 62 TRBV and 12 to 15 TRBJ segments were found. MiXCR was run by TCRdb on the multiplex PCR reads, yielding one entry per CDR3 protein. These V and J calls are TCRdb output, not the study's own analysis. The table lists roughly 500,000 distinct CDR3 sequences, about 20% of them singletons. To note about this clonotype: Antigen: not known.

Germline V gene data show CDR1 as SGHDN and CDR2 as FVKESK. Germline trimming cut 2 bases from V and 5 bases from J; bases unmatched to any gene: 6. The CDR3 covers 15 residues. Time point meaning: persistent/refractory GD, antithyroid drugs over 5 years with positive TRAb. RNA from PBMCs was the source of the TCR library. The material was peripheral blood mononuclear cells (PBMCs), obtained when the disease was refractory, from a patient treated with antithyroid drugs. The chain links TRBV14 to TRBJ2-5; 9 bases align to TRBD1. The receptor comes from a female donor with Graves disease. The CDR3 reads CASSQLRGTGETQYF. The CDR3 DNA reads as TGTGCCAGCAGCCAATTACGAGGGACAGGGGAGACCCAGTACTTC.